This T cell receptor beta chain was sequenced in a study of response to subunit inactivated influenza vaccine. On this clonotype: The antigen is undetermined.

The length of the CDR3 is 15 residues. Germline V gives CDR1 PRHDT, CDR2 FYEKMQ (reference sequence). V gave up 1 base and J gave up 7 bases; unmatched junction bases: 6. Findings of the study overall: The study's authors posited that every seasonal influenza vaccination enlists few new T cells.

TCRdb re-analysed the RT-PCR reads in MiXCR, keeping a single row per CDR3 protein. The repertoire consists of 430,000 or so distinct CDR3 sequences, with over 9.5% occurring once and the leading ten covering less than 15%. This rearrangement joins TRBV13 to TRBJ2-3; 9 positions agree with TRBD2. The sequencing here drew on PBMCs from blood, taken about 40 days after vaccination. This clonotype originated in a man aged 50 to 60 who received an inactivated influenza vaccine. CDR3 DNA sequence: TGTGCCAGCAGCTTAGTCGTAGCGGGGGTATATACGCAGTATTTT. Its translation is CASSLVVAGVYTQYF.